Each of the 9 T cell receptor beta chains below was sequenced from the same sample in a study of CD8+ T cells in alopecia areata. Extracted from the samples, RNA was reverse transcribed into cDNA to serve as the sequencing template. Clones were sequenced by immunoSEQ multiplex PCR, and TCRdb holds only the in-frame ones, with some missing. The sample lists more than 200,000 clones, around 43% seen once, with 2% to 3% in the top ten. Specified treatment: oral pan-JAK inhibitor, 5-10 mg twice daily. The sequencing here drew on CD4+ T cells sorted from blood, taken at roughly week 38, from a patient treated with tofacitinib. Source of these receptors: a human donor with alopecia areata.

This clone was found a few times. This rearrangement joins TRBV4-1 to TRBJ1-2; unclear D gene. The CDR3 runs to 16 residues. Germline CDR1 and CDR2: MGHRA and YSYEKL. V lost 4 bases and J 0 bases, leaving 15 bases between the germline ends. The CDR3 region is CASSPDSRGTNYGYTF. The CDR3 bases are TGCGCCAGCAGCCCCGATTCGCGAGGAACTAACTATGGCTACACCTTC.

The chain joins TRBV15 to TRBJ2-1, with D hard to call. This CDR3 has 12 residues. Germline V gene data show CDR1 as LNHNV and CDR2 as YYDKDF (reference sequence). Trimming stripped 9 bases from V and 2 bases from J, with 8 bases between. The CDR3, as DNA: TGTGCCACTGACGGCACCTACAATGAGCAGTTCTTC. Protein sequence: CATDGTYNEQFF. Based on the CDR3 plus reference TRBV15 and TRBJ2-1, the full variable domain is DAMVIQNPRYQVTQFGKPVTLSCSQTLNHNVMYWYQQKSSQAPKLLFHYYDKDFNNEADTPDNFQSRRPNTSFCFLDIRSPGLGDTAMYLCATDGTYNEQFFGPGTRLTVL.

The gene calls are TRBV25-1 and TRBJ2-3; D is uncertain. The V end was cut by 2 bases, the J end by 7 bases, with 16 bases between. Germline CDR1 is MGHDK and CDR2 is SYGVNS. There are 15 residues in the CDR3. CDR3 amino acids: CASSERWTGTNTQYF. CDR3 sequence (DNA): TGTGCCAGCAGTGAAAGGTGGACGGGTACAAATACGCAGTATTTT.

Notes on this clone: This may arise from a read error, as a much more abundant clone is one base away. Other nucleotide sequences from this sample produce the same CDR3. V usage is TRBV11-2 and J usage is TRBJ2-7; D uncertain. Looked up from germline, CDR1 is SGHAT and CDR2 is FQNNGV. CDR3 length equals 16 residues. The CDR3 coding sequence is TGTGCCAGCAGCTTAGGCAGCAGATCGAGCTCCTACGAGCAATACTTC. It specifies CASSLGSRSSSYEQYF. The whole variable domain, remainder taken from reference TRBV11-2 and TRBJ2-7, is EAGVAQSPRYKIIEKRQSVAFWCNPISGHATLYWYQQILGQGPKLLIQFQNNGVVDDSQLPKDRFSAERLKGVDSTLKIQPAKLEDSAVYLCASSLGSRSSSYEQYFGPGTRLTVT.

This chain joins TRBV11-2 and TRBJ1-1, with D unresolved. V lost 3 bases and J 4 bases, leaving 9 bases between the germline ends. Germline CDR1 and CDR2: SGHAT and FQNNGV. The CDR3 has 13 residues. This CDR3 reads CASSFEVGTEAFF. The CDR3 DNA follows: TGTGCCAGCAGCTTCGAAGTCGGCACTGAAGCTTTCTTT.

The CDR3 sequence is CASSRGTSGREETQYF. The DNA for the CDR3 is TGTGCCAGCAGCAGAGGGACTAGCGGGAGGGAAGAGACCCAGTACTTC. J is TRBJ2-5 and V is TRBV28, with 16 bases fitting TRBD2. The V segment lost 6 bases and the J segment 3 bases; nucleotides outside the gene matches: 4. Germline CDR1 reads MDHEN; CDR2 reads SYDVKM. The CDR3 consists of 16 residues. The full variable domain, rest sourced from reference TRBV28 and TRBJ2-5, is DVKVTQSSRYLVKRTGEKVFLECVQDMDHENMFWYRQDPGLGLRLIYFSYDVKMKEKGDIPEGYSVSREKKERFSLILESASTNQTSMYLCASSRGTSGREETQYFGPGTRLLVL.

A remark on this clone: In the same sample, other DNA sequences code for this CDR3. The chain is built from TRBV19 and TRBJ2-7, with no clear D. The CDR3 extends over 13 amino acids. V gave up 2 bases and J gave up 2 bases, with 7 bases separating them. Germline loops: CDR1 LNHDA, CDR2 SQIVND (reference sequence). CDR3 sequence (DNA): TGTGCCAGTAGTATAACAGCAACCTACGAGCAGTACTTC. Translation: CASSITATYEQYF.

This clone was picked up a small number of times. The chain has TRBV19 and TRBJ2-1, with 7 bases aligning to TRBD2. This CDR3 is built from 15 residues. Trimming removed 4 bases from V and 4 bases from J; junction bases left unmatched: 7. From germline, CDR1 is LNHDA and CDR2 SQIVND (reference sequence). Here the CDR3 DNA reads TGTGCCAGTAGTACCCGGGACTACCCTTACAATGAGCAGTTCTTC. Amino acids: CASSTRDYPYNEQFF.

The rearrangement uses TRBV7-9 and TRBJ1-1, with D unclear. The ends were cut back, 3 bases at V and 0 bases at J, with 5 bases in the middle. Germline CDR1 reads SEHNR; CDR2 reads FQNEAQ (reference sequence). The CDR3 sequence is 13 residues long. The CDR3 nucleotides are TGTGCCAGCAGCTTCCAGCTGAACACTGAAGCTTTCTTT. This sequence encodes CASSFQLNTEAFF. Drawing the rest from reference TRBV7-9 and TRBJ1-1, the complete variable domain is DTGVSQNPRHKITKRGQNVTFRCDPISEHNRLYWYRQTLGQGPEFLTYFQNEAQLEKSRLLSDRFSAERPKGSFSTLEIQRTEQGDSAMYLCASSFQLNTEAFFGQGTRLTVV.